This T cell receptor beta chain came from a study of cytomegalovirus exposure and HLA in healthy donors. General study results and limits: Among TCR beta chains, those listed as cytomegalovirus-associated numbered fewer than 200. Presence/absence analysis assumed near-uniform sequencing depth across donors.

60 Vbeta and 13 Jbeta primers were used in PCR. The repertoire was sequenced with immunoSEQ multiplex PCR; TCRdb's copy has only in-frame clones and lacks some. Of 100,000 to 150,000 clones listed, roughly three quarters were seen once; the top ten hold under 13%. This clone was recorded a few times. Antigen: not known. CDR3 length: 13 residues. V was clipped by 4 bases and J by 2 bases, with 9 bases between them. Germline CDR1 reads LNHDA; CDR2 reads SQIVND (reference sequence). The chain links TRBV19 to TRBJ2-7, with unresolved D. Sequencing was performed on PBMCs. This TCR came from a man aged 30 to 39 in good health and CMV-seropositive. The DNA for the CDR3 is TGTGCCAGTAGTAACTGGCAGGCCTACGAGCAGTACTTC. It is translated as CASSNWQAYEQYF.